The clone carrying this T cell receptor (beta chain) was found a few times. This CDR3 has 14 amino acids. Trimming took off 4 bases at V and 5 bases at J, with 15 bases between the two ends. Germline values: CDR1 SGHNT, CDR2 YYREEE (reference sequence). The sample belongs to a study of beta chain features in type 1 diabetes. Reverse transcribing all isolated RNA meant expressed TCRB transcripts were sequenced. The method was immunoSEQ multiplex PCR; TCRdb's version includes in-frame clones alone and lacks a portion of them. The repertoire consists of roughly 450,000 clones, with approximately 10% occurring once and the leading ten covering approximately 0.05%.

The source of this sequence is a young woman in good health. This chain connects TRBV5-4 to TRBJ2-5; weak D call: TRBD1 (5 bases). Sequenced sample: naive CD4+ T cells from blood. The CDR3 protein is CASSRQGISETQYF. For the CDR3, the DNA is TGTGCCAGCAGCCGGCAGGGAATCTCGGAGACCCAGTACTTC.